This TCR beta chain was obtained from a study of cytomegalovirus exposure and HLA in healthy donors. The V end was cut by 3 bases, the J end by 4 bases, with 16 bases between. The germline V gene encodes CDR1 SGHAT and CDR2 FQDESV (reference sequence). The CDR3 consists of 15 residues. The PCR made use of 60 Vbeta and 13 Jbeta primers. Only in-frame clones appear in the TCRdb table, and some are missing; sequencing was by immunoSEQ multiplex PCR. The ten top clones account for under 2.5%, within a sample of some 150,000 clones. Study observations and caveats: Certain sequence variants were highly shared and formed a cluster, and this cluster was likely a sequencing artifact. CMV serostatus was the sole immune exposure data available.

Note on this clone: Its antigen is unidentified.

The source is a young woman in good health and CMV-seronegative. The chain recombines TRBV11-1 with TRBJ2-7; maybe TRBD1 (6 bases). Sample: PBMCs. The CDR3 sequence is CASSFAGVGAYEQYF. CDR3 in DNA: TGTGCCAGCAGCTTCGCAGGGGTCGGGGCATACGAGCAGTACTTC.